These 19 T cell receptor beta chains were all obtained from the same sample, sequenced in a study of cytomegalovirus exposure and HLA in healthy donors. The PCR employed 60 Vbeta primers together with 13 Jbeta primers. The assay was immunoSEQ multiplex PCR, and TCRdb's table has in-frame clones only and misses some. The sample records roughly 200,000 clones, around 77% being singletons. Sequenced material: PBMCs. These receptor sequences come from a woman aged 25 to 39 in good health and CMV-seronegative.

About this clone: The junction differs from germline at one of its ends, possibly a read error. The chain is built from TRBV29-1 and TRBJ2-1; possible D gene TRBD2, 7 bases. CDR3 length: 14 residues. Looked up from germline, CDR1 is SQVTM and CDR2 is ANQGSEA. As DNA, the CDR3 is TGCAGCGTTGAAGTGCGGGGGCTTAGCAATGAGCAGCTCTTC. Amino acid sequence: CSVEVRGLSNEQLF.

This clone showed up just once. The CDR3 spells CASSASTGANVLTF. As DNA, the CDR3 is TGTGCCAGCAGCGCGAGTACTGGGGCCAACGTCCTGACTTTC. The chain joins TRBV7-9 to TRBJ2-6; D not resolved. Trimming removed 5 bases from V and 2 bases from J, with 7 bases in between. There are 14 residues in the CDR3. Germline CDR1 reads SEHNR; CDR2 reads FQNEAQ (reference sequence).

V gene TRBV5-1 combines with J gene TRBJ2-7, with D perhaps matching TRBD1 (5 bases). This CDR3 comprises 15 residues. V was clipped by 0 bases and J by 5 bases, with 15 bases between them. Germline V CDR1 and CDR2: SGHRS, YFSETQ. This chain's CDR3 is CASSLGIARVDEQYF. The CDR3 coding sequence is TGCGCCAGCAGCTTGGGGATCGCCAGGGTTGACGAGCAGTACTTC. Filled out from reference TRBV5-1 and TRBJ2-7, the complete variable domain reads KAGVTQTPRYLIKTRGQQVTLSCSPISGHRSVSWYQQTPGQGLQFLFEYFSETQRNKGNFPGRFSGRQFSNSRSEMNVSTLELGDSALYLCASSLGIARVDEQYFGPGTRLTVT.

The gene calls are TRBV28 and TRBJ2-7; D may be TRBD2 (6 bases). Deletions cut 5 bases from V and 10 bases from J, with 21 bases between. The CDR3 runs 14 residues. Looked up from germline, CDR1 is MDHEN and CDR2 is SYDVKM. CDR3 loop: CASSPENNYGGQYF. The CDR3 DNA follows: TGTGCCAGCAGTCCCGAAAACAACTACGGGGGTCAGTACTTC.

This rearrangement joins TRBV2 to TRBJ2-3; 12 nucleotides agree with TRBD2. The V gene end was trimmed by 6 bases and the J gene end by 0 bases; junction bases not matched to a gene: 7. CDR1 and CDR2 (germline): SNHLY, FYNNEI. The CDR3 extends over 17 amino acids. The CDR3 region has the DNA TGTGCCAGCAGAGATCCGGGACTAGCGGGTAGCACAGATACGCAGTATTTT. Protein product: CASRDPGLAGSTDTQYF.

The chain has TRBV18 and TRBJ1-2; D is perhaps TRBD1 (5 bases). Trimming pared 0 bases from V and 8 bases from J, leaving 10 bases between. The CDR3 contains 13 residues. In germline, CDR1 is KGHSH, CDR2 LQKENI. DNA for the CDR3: TGTGCCAGCTCACCACCCCAGGGTAGGGGCTACACCTTC. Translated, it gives CASSPPQGRGYTF.

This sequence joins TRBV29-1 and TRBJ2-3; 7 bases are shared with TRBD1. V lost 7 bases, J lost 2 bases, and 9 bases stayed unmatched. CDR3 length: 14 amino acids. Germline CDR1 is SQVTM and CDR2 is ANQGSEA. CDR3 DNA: TGCAGCGCCAACACAGGGGTCATCACAGATACGCAGTATTTT. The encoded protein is CSANTGVITDTQYF.

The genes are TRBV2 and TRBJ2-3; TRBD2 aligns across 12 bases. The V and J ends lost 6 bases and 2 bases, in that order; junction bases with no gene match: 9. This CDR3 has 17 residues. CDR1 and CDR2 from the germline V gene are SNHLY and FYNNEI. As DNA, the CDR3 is TGTGCCAGCAGCCCCTGGACTAGCGGGACTGACACAGATACGCAGTATTTT. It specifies CASSPWTSGTDTDTQYF. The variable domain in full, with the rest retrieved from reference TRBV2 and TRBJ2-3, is EPEVTQTPSHQVTQMGQEVILRCVPISNHLYFYWYRQILGQKVEFLVSFYNNEISEKSEIFDDQFSVERPDGSNFTLKIRSTKLEDSAMYFCASSPWTSGTDTDTQYFGPGTRLTVL.

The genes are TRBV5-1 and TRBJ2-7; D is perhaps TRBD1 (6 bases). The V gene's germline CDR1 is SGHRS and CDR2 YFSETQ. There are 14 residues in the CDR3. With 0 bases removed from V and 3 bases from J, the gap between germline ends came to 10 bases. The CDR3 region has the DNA TGCGCCAGCAGCTTGGCTGCCAGGGGCTACGAGCAGTACTTC. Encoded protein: CASSLAARGYEQYF.

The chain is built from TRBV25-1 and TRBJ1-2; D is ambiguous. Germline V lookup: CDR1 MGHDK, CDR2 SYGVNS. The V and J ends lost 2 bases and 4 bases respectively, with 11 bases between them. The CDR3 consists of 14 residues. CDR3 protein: CASSEVGDGYGYTF. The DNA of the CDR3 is TGTGCCAGCAGTGAAGTAGGAGACGGCTATGGCTACACCTTC.

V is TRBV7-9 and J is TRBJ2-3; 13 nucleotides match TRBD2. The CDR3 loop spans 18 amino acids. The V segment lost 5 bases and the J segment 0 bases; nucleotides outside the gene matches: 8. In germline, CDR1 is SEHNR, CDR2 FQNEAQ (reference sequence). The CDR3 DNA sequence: TGTGCCAGCAGCGAAACTAGCGGGAGGGCAACTAGCACAGATACGCAGTATTTT. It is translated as CASSETSGRATSTDTQYF.

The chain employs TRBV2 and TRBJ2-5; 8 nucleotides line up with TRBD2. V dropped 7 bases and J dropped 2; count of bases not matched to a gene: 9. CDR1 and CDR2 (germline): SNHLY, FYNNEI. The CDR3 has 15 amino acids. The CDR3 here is CASILTTSVQETQYF. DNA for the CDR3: TGTGCCAGCATTCTTACGACTAGCGTTCAAGAGACCCAGTACTTC.

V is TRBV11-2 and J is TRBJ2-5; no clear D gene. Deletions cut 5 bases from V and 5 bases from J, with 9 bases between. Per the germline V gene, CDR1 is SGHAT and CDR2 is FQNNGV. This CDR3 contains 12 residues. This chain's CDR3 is CASSPSGETQYF. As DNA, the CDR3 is TGTGCCAGCAGCCCTTCCGGGGAGACCCAGTACTTC.

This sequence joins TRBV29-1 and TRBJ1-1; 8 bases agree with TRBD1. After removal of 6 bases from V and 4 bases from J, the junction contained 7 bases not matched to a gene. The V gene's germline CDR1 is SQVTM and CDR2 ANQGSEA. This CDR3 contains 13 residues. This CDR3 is CSVSGGGGTEAFF. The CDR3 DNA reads TGCAGCGTCTCAGGGGGCGGGGGCACTGAAGCTTTCTTT.

CDR3 protein: CASSEDPGLPTLGEQYF. CDR3 bases: TGTGCCAGCAGTGAAGACCCGGGACTCCCGACGTTGGGCGAGCAGTACTTC. This rearrangement joins TRBV25-1 to TRBJ2-5; D perhaps matches TRBD2 (6 bases). The J call may be faulty, since TRBJ2-7 better matches the DNA end. Germline loops: CDR1 MGHDK, CDR2 SYGVNS. The CDR3 length is 17 residues.

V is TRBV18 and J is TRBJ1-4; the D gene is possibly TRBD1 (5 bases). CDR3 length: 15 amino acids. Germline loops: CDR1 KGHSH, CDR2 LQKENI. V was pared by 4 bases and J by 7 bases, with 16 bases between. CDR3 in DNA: TGTGCCAGCTCACTCACACAGGAGTTAACTGAAAAACTGTTTTTT. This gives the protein CASSLTQELTEKLFF.

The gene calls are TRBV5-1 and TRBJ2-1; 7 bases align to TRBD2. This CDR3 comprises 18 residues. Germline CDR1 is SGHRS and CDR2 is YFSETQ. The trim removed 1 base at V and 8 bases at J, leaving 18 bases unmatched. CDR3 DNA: TGCGCCAGCAGCTTGAGGGTGGGAGTTGGGGGGGTTTTCGATGAGCAGTTCTTC. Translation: CASSLRVGVGGVFDEQFF.

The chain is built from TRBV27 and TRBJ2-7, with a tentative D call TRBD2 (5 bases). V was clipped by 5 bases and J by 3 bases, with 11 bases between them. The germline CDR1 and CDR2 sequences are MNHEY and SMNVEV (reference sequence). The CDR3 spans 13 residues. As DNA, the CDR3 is TGTGCCAGCAGTGCCCGGGAACGCTACGAGCAGTACTTC. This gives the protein CASSARERYEQYF.

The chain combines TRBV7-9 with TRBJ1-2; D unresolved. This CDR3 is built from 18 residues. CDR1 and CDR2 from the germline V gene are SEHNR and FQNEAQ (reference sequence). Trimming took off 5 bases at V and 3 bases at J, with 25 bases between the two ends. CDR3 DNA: TGTGCCAGCAGCCCCACGAGACGGAGTCGAGCCCTTGACTATGGCTACACCTTC. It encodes CASSPTRRSRALDYGYTF.